Below, one T cell receptor beta chain is given with its context. Its antigen is undetermined. This sample stems from a study of identical twins. Whole-study findings and limits: The analysis was cross-sectional rather than longitudinal within donors.

Via MiXCR, TCRdb re-called the 5' RACE reads, giving one row per CDR3 protein. In the table there are 300,000 to 350,000 distinct CDR3 sequences, approximately 13% of which are singletons. The CDR3 runs to 17 residues. Germline CDR1 and CDR2: ENHRY and SYGVKD. The junction had 6 bases not matched to a gene; V was cut back by 0 bases and J by 8 bases. These data are also associated with another study on yellow fever vaccine responses in identical twins.

The sequencing input was CD8+ T cells sorted from blood. The clonotype originates from a woman aged 18-29 years in good health. The chain couples TRBV10-3 to TRBJ2-2, with 13 positions matching TRBD2. CDR3 protein: CAISESGLAGATGELFF. CDR3 DNA: TGTGCCATCAGTGAGTCCGGACTAGCGGGGGCCACGGGGGAGCTGTTTTTT.